This paragraph reports one TCR beta chain. These data originate in a study of blood T cell repertoires in COVID-19. For the study at large: Some COVID-19 samples were acute and others convalescent; all came from the United States, Italy and Spain.

How the authors handled the data: Reference gene primers were amplified, and this amplification served to estimate nucleated cell counts. Using immunoSEQ multiplex PCR, the repertoire was profiled, and TCRdb retains in-frame clones only, with some absent. V, J and clone size are those of that table, while D and trimming were read from the DNA. The sample shows over 100,000 clones, roughly 84% of them seen only once. The receptor comes from a man aged 40-49 years with acute or convalescent COVID-19. Input material: peripheral blood.

The CDR3 loop is CASSLAVTSGLQETQYF. CDR3 sequence (DNA): TGTGCCAGCAGCTTAGCGGTAACTAGCGGATTACAAGAGACCCAGTACTTC. The V call is TRBV7-2, the J call TRBJ2-5; 8 bases match TRBD2. The CDR3 extends over 17 amino acids. Germline assignment: CDR1 SGHTA and CDR2 FQGNSA. Losses at the gene ends were 0 bases for V and 2 bases for J; bases not matched to a gene: 8. Based on the CDR3 plus reference TRBV7-2 and TRBJ2-5, the full variable domain is GAGVSQSPSNKVTEKGKDVELRCDPISGHTALYWYRQSLGQGLEFLIYFQGNSAPDKSGLPSDRFSAERTGGSVSTLTIQRTQQEDSAVYLCASSLAVTSGLQETQYFGPGTRLLVL.